This T cell receptor beta chain was documented in a study of cytomegalovirus exposure and HLA in healthy donors. This clone turned up a few times. The CDR3 is 16 amino acids. Trimming shortened V by 3 bases and J by 5 bases, and 20 bases separated the two germline ends. CDR1 and CDR2 (germline): SGHNT, YYREEE (reference sequence). Both 60 Vbeta primers and 13 Jbeta primers went into the PCR. Data came from immunoSEQ multiplex PCR; TCRdb stores just in-frame clones and leaves some out. This table has about 180,000 clones, about 77% appearing once. The receptor's source is a woman in her 30s in good health and CMV-seropositive. This rearrangement joins TRBV5-4 to TRBJ2-5, with a weak D call TRBD2 (5 bases). Sequencing was done on a sample of PBMCs. CDR3 sequence (DNA): TGTGCCAGCAGCTCAAGTAGCGATAGATGGGATGAGACCCAGTACTTC. Translating gives CASSSSSDRWDETQYF.